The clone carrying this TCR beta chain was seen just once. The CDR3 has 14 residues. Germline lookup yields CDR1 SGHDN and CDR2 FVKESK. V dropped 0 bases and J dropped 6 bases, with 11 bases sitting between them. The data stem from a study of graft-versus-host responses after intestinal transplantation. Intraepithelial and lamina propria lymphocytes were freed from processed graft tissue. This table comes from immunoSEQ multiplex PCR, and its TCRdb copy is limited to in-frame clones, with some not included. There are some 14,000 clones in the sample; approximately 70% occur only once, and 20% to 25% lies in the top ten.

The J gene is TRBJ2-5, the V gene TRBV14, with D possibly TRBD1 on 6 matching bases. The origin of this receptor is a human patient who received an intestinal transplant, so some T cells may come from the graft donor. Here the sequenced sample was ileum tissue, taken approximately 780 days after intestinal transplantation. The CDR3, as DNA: TGTGCCAGCAGCCAAGACAGGGGAAGACAGACCCAGTACTTC. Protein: CASSQDRGRQTQYF.